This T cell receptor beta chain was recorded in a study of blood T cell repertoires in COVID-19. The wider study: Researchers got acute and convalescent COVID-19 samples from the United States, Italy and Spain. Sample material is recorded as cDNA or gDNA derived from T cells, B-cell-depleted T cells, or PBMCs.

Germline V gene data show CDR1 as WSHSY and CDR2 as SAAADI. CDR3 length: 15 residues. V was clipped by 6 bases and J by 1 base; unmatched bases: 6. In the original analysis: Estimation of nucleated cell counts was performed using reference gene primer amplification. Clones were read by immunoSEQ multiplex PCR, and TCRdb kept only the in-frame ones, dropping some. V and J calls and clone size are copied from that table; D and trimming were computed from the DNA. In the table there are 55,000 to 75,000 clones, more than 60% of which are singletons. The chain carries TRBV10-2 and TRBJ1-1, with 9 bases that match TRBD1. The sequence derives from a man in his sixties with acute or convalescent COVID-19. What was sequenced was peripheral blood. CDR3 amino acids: CASRRTGDANTEAFF. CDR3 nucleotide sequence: TGCGCCAGCAGGCGGACAGGGGACGCGAACACTGAAGCTTTCTTT.